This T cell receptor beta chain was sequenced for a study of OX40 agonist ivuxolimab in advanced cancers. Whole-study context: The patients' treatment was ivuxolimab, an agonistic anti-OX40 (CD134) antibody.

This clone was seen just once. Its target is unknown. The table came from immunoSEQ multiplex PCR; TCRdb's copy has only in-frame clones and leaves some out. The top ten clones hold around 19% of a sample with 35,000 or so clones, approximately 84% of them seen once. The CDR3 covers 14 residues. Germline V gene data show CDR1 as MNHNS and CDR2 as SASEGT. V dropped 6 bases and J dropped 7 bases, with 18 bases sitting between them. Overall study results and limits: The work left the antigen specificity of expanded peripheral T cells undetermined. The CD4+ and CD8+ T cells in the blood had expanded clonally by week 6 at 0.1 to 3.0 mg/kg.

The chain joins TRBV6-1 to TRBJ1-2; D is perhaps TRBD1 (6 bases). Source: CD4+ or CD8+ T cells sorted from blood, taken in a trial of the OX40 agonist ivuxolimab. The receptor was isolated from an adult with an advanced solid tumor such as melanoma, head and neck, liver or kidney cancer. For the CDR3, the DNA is TGTGCCAGCAGCCCCGGACAGCTTTGGGGTGGCTACACCTTC. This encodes CASSPGQLWGGYTF.